Below are 15 T cell receptor beta chains sequenced from a single sample in a study of blood T cell repertoires in COVID-19. Libraries were prepared by immunoSEQ multiplex PCR; TCRdb keeps only in-frame clonotypes and omits some of them. The sample includes around 92,000 clones, 85% to 90% of them seen just once. Input material: peripheral blood. The receptor set was obtained from a woman aged 60-70 years in a cohort sampled during active or convalescent COVID-19.

This sequence joins TRBV24-1 and TRBJ1-2; D possibly corresponds to TRBD1 (5 bases). CDR1 and CDR2 (germline): KGHDR, SFDVKD. This CDR3 comprises 13 residues. Trimming took off 5 bases at V and 0 bases at J, with 6 bases between the two ends. The CDR3 nucleotides read TGTGCCACCAGTGTCAGGGCTAACTATGGCTACACCTTC. As protein: CATSVRANYGYTF.

This chain joins TRBV7-9 and TRBJ2-5; 8 bases are shared with TRBD1. This CDR3 is built from 15 residues. Germline CDR1 reads SEHNR; CDR2 reads FQNEAQ (reference sequence). V lost 4 bases to trimming and J lost 5 bases; unmatched junction nucleotides: 9. CDR3 residues: CASSSIGQGGETQYF. CDR3 nucleotides: TGTGCCAGCAGCTCGATAGGACAGGGAGGCGAGACCCAGTACTTC.

The chain links TRBV29-1 to TRBJ1-5; D is unclear. Between the trimmed V and J ends, which lost 1 base and 0 bases, there was a span of 4 bases. Germline V CDR1 and CDR2: SQVTM, ANQGSEA. CDR3 length equals 13 residues. CDR3 DNA: TGCAGCGTTGAAGTTAATAGCAATCAGCCCCAGCATTTT. Amino acid sequence: CSVEVNSNQPQHF.

The genes are TRBV24-1 and TRBJ2-1, with D possibly matching TRBD1 (5 bases). Germline CDR1 reads KGHDR; CDR2 reads SFDVKD. V dropped 1 base and J dropped 9 bases, with 6 bases sitting between them. The CDR3 totals 12 residues. The CDR3 loop reads CATSDFRGEQFF. CDR3 nucleotides: TGTGCCACCAGTGATTTTAGGGGTGAGCAGTTCTTC.

The chain carries TRBV6-5 and TRBJ1-2, with unresolved D. The CDR3 length is 12 residues. Per germline, CDR1 MNHEY and CDR2 SVGAGI. The germline V and J ends were trimmed by 6 bases and 7 bases, with 12 bases remaining between them. The CDR3 coding sequence is TGTGCCAGCAGCGGGGAGGGTCGTGGCTACACCTTC. This codes for CASSGEGRGYTF.

The DNA of the CDR3 is TGTGCCAGCAGCGTAGGGACTAGCGGGACGTACACAGATACGCAGTATTTT. Translated: CASSVGTSGTYTDTQYF. The chain combines TRBV9 with TRBJ2-3; TRBD2 matches 12 bases. Germline trimming cut 0 bases from V and 2 bases from J; bases unmatched to any gene: 4. The length of the CDR3 is 17 residues. CDR1 and CDR2 (germline): SGDLS, YYNGEE.

V and J are TRBV30 and TRBJ2-2, with D perhaps TRBD2 (5 bases). The length of the CDR3 is 14 residues. Deletions cut 3 bases from V and 1 base from J, with 9 bases between. Germline V gives CDR1 GTSNPN, CDR2 SVGIG (reference sequence). CDR3 loop: CAWRGSGNTGELFF. The CDR3 nucleotides are TGTGCCTGGAGAGGCAGCGGGAACACCGGGGAGCTGTTTTTT.

The J gene is TRBJ1-3, the V gene TRBV21-1. TRBV21-1 is assigned pseudogene status. The CDR3 length is 15 residues. The CDR3 region is CASSPREDPGNTIYF. DNA for the CDR3: TGTGCCAGCAGCCCGAGGGAAGACCCAGGAAACACCATATATTTT.

The chain couples TRBV5-1 to TRBJ2-5; 9 positions agree with TRBD1. After removal of 4 bases from V and 4 bases from J, the junction contained 8 bases not matched to a gene. CDR3 length equals 15 residues. CDR1 and CDR2 from the germline V gene are SGHRS and YFSETQ. CDR3 protein: CASSRDRASGETQYF. The CDR3 region has the DNA TGCGCCAGCAGCCGGGACAGGGCGAGCGGAGAGACCCAGTACTTC. The entire variable domain, with the rest obtained from reference TRBV5-1 and TRBJ2-5, is as follows: KAGVTQTPRYLIKTRGQQVTLSCSPISGHRSVSWYQQTPGQGLQFLFEYFSETQRNKGNFPGRFSGRQFSNSRSEMNVSTLELGDSALYLCASSRDRASGETQYFGPGTRLLVL.

The chain is built from TRBV27 and TRBJ1-2; TRBD1 is a possible D gene (6 bases). Trimming cost V 7 bases and J 7 bases, with 16 bases left between them. Germline V gene data show CDR1 as MNHEY and CDR2 as SMNVEV (reference sequence). There are 13 residues in the CDR3. The CDR3 loop is CASTPGGITGYTF. The CDR3 DNA reads as TGTGCCAGCACCCCGGGGGGCATTACTGGCTACACCTTC.

The genes are TRBV6-5 and TRBJ2-7; 7 bases agree with TRBD1. The CDR3 length is 13 residues. CDR1 is MNHEY and CDR2 is SVGAGI in the germline V gene. V shed 8 bases and J 5 bases; nucleotides not matched to a gene: 9. In DNA form, the CDR3 reads TGTGCCAGCGGGTCACAGGGGTACCACGAGCAGTACTTC. Translated, it gives CASGSQGYHEQYF.

The chain carries TRBV19 and TRBJ2-1; 9 nucleotides align to TRBD2. V lost 10 bases, J lost 7 bases, and 17 bases stayed unmatched. The V gene's germline CDR1 is LNHDA and CDR2 SQIVND (reference sequence). The CDR3 is made up of 16 amino acids. Here the CDR3 reads CATAHQSSGIVNEQFF. DNA for the CDR3: TGTGCCACCGCACACCAATCTAGCGGGATAGTGAATGAGCAGTTCTTC.

CDR3 bases: TGTGCCAGCAGCCAAGGTGGCAGCAATCAGCCCCAGCATTTT. It codes for CASSQGGSNQPQHF. The chain recombines TRBV3-1 (or the pseudogene TRBV3-2) with TRBJ1-5; D is unresolved. This CDR3 spans 14 amino acids. The V end lost 1 base, the J end lost 1 base, and 5 bases lay between the germline ends. Germline V gene data show CDR1 as LGHDT and CDR2 as YNNKEL (reference sequence).

The rearrangement links TRBV9 to TRBJ2-1, with 8 bases matching TRBD2. Germline-derived CDR1 and CDR2 are SGDLS and YYNGEE. The CDR3 has 15 amino acids. V shed 0 bases and J 8 bases; nucleotides not matched to a gene: 7. The CDR3 loop reads CASSVGEREFDEQFF. In DNA, the CDR3 is TGTGCCAGCAGCGTAGGGGAGCGGGAGTTCGATGAGCAGTTCTTC. Drawing the rest from reference TRBV9 and TRBJ2-1, the complete variable domain is DSGVTQTPKHLITATGQRVTLRCSPRSGDLSVYWYQQSLDQGLQFLIQYYNGEERAKGNILERFSAQQFPDLHSELNLSSLELGDSALYFCASSVGEREFDEQFFGPGTRLTVL.

V is TRBV9 and J is TRBJ1-4, with 7 bases matching TRBD1. J gave up 4 bases and V 0 bases, and 3 bases lay outside the gene matches. Germline loops: CDR1 SGDLS, CDR2 YYNGEE. CDR3 length: 15 amino acids. DNA for the CDR3: TGTGCCAGCAGCGTAGCGGCAGGGGGTAATGAAAAACTGTTTTTT. This codes for CASSVAAGGNEKLFF.